The 3 T cell receptor beta chains in this list originate from one sample, sequenced in a study of shared clonotypes between healthy human individuals. The repertoire was sequenced with immunoSEQ multiplex PCR; TCRdb's copy has only in-frame clones and lacks some. The sample lists about 190,000 clones; 66% were seen once. The material sequenced was memory CD4+ T cells sorted from blood. Subset indicated: CD45RA-negative fraction. Receptor source: a young man in good health.

This chain joins TRBV27 and TRBJ2-3; D might be TRBD1 (6 bases). Germline-derived CDR1 and CDR2 are MNHEY and SMNVEV (reference sequence). Between the trimmed V and J ends, which lost 2 bases and 3 bases, there was a span of 15 bases. The CDR3 consists of 16 residues. In DNA form, the CDR3 reads TGTGCCAGCAGTTTACGCTCCAGGGGTGGGACAGATACGCAGTATTTT. Translation gives CASSLRSRGGTDTQYF.

This clone showed up just a few times. This chain uses TRBV13 with TRBJ2-7; 11 bases are a match to TRBD1. The length of the CDR3 is 15 residues. V shed 5 bases, J shed 6 bases, and the junction held 9 bases outside the gene matches. Germline-derived CDR1 and CDR2 are PRHDT and FYEKMQ (reference sequence). The CDR3 loop is CASSRRSGTGGEQYF. The CDR3 DNA reads TGTGCCAGCAGCCGCCGGTCCGGGACAGGGGGCGAGCAGTACTTC.

This sequence joins TRBV15 and TRBJ2-5; D may correspond to TRBD1 or TRBD2 (6 bases each). The germline V and J ends were trimmed by 1 base and 5 bases, with 20 bases remaining between them. The CDR3 covers 17 residues. Germline CDR1 is LNHNV and CDR2 is YYDKDF (reference sequence). The CDR3 nucleotides are TGTGCCACCAGCAGAGGGCCGATGGGGGGCCGCGCGGAGACCCAGTACTTC. Its protein product is CATSRGPMGGRAETQYF. The variable domain in full, completed from reference TRBV15 and TRBJ2-5, reads DAMVIQNPRYQVTQFGKPVTLSCSQTLNHNVMYWYQQKSSQAPKLLFHYYDKDFNNEADTPDNFQSRRPNTSFCFLDIRSPGLGDTAMYLCATSRGPMGGRAETQYFGPGTRLLVL.